This T cell receptor beta chain was obtained from a study of T cells after yellow fever vaccination. Whole-study findings and limits: The booster response re-showed most primary clones: approximately 95% CD4, around 85% CD8. Within FACS-sorted repertoires, abundant clonotypes contaminating from the bulk population could be present. The CD4 and CD8 compartments had a small share of their clonotypes in common.

Synthesis of TCR cDNA relied on 5'RACE template switching, which attached a universal primer site and UMIs. TCRdb recomputed calls from the 5' RACE reads with MiXCR, one row per CDR3 protein. The data contain 150,000 to 200,000 distinct CDR3 sequences, over 7% of them singletons. V lost 5 bases, J lost 3 bases, and 8 bases stayed unmatched. The CDR3 is 15 residues long. The V gene's germline CDR1 is SEHNR and CDR2 FQNEAQ (reference sequence). This clonotype was picked up many times. Its antigen is unidentified. The receptor was isolated from a man younger than 30 who received the YFV17D yellow fever vaccine. The chain joins TRBV7-9 to TRBJ2-5; 8 nucleotides agree with TRBD2. The source was CD8+ T cells sorted from PBMCs, collected 45 days after the yellow fever booster vaccination. The CDR3 loop is CASSPTGGAKETQYF. The CDR3 DNA follows: TGTGCCAGCAGCCCAACGGGGGGGGCTAAAGAGACCCAGTACTTC.